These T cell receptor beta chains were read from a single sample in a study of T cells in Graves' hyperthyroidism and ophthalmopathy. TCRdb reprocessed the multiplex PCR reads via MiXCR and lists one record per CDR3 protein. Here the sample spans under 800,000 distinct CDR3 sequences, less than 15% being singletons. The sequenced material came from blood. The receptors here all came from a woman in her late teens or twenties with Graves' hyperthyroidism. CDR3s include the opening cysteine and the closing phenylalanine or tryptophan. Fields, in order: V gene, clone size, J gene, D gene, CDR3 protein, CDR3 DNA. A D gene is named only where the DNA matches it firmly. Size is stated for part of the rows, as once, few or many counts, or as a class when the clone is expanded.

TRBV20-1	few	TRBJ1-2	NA	CSARGPGTSNYGYTF	TGCAGTGCTAGAGGCCCGGGGACGTCTAACTATGGCTACACCTTC
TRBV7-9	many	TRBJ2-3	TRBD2	CASSSRRAGVADTQYF	TGTGCCAGCAGCAGTCGGCGGGCGGGAGTTGCAGATACGCAGTATTTT
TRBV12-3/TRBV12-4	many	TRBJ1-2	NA	CASRSDRARGYGYTF	TGTGCCAGCCGCTCGGACCGCGCTCGGGGCTATGGCTACACCTTC
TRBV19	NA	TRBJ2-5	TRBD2	CASSTLVTTSGSETQYF	TGTGCCAGTAGTACCCTCGTTACGACTAGCGGGAGTGAGACCCAGTACTTC
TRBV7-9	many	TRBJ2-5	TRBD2	CASSRGLAGVGQETQYF	TGTGCCAGCAGCCGGGGACTAGCGGGAGTCGGGCAAGAGACCCAGTACTTC
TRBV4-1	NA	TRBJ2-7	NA	CASSQVGPRIYEQYF	TGCGCCAGCAGCCAAGTCGGCCCTCGAATCTACGAGCAGTACTTC
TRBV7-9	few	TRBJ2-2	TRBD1	CARQGTGVSGELFF	TGTGCCCGTCAGGGGACAGGGGTTTCCGGGGAGCTGTTTTTT
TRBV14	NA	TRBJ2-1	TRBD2	CASSPREGPPNEQFF	TGTGCCAGCAGTCCCCGGGAGGGCCCACCAAATGAGCAGTTCTTC
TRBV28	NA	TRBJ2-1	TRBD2	CASSGPGGSYNEQFF	TGTGCCAGCAGTGGACCGGGGGGGTCCTACAATGAGCAGTTCTTC
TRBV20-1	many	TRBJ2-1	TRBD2	CSAASGRAYNEQFF	TGCAGTGCTGCGAGCGGGAGGGCCTACAATGAGCAGTTCTTC
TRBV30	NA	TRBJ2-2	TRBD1	CAWDRDRASGELFF	TGTGCCTGGGACCGGGACAGGGCCTCCGGGGAGCTGTTTTTT
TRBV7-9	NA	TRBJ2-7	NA	CASSHEGATYEQYF	TGTGCCAGCAGCCACGAGGGAGCTACCTACGAGCAGTACTTC
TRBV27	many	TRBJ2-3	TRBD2	CASSLKTSGRVPGTDTQYF	TGTGCCAGCAGTCTCAAGACTAGCGGGAGGGTCCCCGGCACAGATACGCAGTATTTT
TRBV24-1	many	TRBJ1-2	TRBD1	CATSDVTGDYGYTF	TGTGCCACCAGTGATGTCACAGGGGACTATGGCTACACCTTC
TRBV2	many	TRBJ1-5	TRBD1	CASSEQGAPNQPQHF	TGTGCCAGCAGTGAACAGGGGGCACCCAATCAGCCCCAGCATTTT
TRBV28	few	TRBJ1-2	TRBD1	CASQLLGQGGGYGYTF	TGTGCCAGCCAGCTTCTGGGACAGGGAGGTGGCTATGGCTACACCTTC
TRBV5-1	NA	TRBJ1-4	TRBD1	CASSLGQGSEKLFF	TGCGCCAGCAGCTTGGGACAGGGGAGTGAAAAACTGTTTTTT
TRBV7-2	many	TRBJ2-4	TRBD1	CASSPTGGLAKNIQYF	TGTGCCAGCAGCCCAACAGGGGGCTTAGCCAAAAACATTCAGTACTTC
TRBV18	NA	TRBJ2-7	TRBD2	CASSPIPGGPHEQYF	TGTGCCAGCTCACCAATACCGGGAGGGCCCCACGAGCAGTACTTC
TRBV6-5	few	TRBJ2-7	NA	CASSYVQGRMWYEQYF	TGTGCCAGCAGTTACGTTCAGGGCCGCATGTGGTACGAGCAGTACTTC
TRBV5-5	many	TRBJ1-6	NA	CASSLRLMLAGNSPLHF	TGTGCCAGCAGCTTGAGATTGATGCTAGCGGGAAATTCACCCCTCCACTTT
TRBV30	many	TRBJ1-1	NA	CAWSPRGGNSEAFF	TGTGCCTGGAGTCCCCGCGGCGGCAATTCTGAAGCTTTCTTT
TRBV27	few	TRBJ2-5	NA	CASSPHGETQYF	TGTGCCAGCAGCCCCCATGGAGAGACCCAGTACTTC
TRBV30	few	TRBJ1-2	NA	CAWSGALRDYGYTF	TGTGCCTGGAGTGGGGCTTTGCGCGACTATGGCTACACCTTC
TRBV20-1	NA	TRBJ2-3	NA	CSASKPGTDTQYF	TGCAGTGCTAGCAAACCGGGCACAGATACGCAGTATTTT
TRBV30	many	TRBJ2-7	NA	CAWSVSLGPYEQYF	TGTGCCTGGAGTGTCTCGTTGGGTCCCTACGAGCAGTACTTC
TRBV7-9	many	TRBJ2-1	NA	CASGGPNEQFF	TGTGCCAGCGGCGGGCCGAATGAGCAGTTCTTC
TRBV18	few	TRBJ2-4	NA	CASSPPQGAKNIQYF	TGTGCCAGCTCACCACCGCAGGGGGCCAAAAACATTCAGTACTTC
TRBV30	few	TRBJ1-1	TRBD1	CAWSVGWDRGTRTEAFF	TGTGCCTGGAGTGTAGGCTGGGACAGGGGGACCCGCACTGAAGCTTTCTTT
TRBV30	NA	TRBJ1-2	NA	CAWSPGINYGYTF	TGTGCCTGGAGTCCCGGGATTAACTATGGCTACACCTTC
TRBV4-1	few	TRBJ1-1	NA	CASSQGGFGGSRSTEAFF	TGCGCCAGCAGCCAAGGCGGTTTCGGGGGGTCGCGCAGCACTGAAGCTTTCTTT
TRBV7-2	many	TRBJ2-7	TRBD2	CASSLHQRDGYEQYF	TGTGCCAGCAGCTTACACCAGCGGGACGGGTACGAGCAGTACTTC
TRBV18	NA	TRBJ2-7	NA	CASSPVGPAYEQYF	TGTGCCAGCTCACCAGTAGGCCCAGCCTACGAGCAGTACTTC
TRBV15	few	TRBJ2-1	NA	CATSRGEGPVYNEQFF	TGTGCCACCAGCAGAGGTGAGGGACCGGTCTACAATGAGCAGTTCTTC
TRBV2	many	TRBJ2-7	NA	CASSEGRYEQYF	TGTGCCAGCAGTGAAGGTCGCTACGAGCAGTACTTC
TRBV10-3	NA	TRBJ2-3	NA	CAIRGSENTDTQYF	TGTGCCATCAGAGGTAGCGAGAACACAGATACGCAGTATTTT
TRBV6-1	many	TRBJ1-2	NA	CASRTSGTTYYGYTF	TGTGCCAGCCGTACGTCCGGGACCACCTACTATGGCTACACCTTC
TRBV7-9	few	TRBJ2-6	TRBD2	CASSSPRLAGGRAGANVLTF	TGTGCCAGCAGCTCCCCCAGACTAGCGGGAGGACGGGCTGGGGCCAACGTCCTGACTTTC
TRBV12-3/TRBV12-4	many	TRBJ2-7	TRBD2	CASSLGLAVRYEQYF	TGTGCCAGCAGTTTAGGACTAGCCGTGCGCTACGAGCAGTACTTC
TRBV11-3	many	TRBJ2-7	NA	CASSLAGSRIYEQYF	TGTGCCAGCAGCTTGGCGGGAAGTCGGATATACGAGCAGTACTTC
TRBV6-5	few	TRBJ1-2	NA	CASSYRQESSSYTF	TGTGCCAGCAGTTACAGACAGGAGTCTAGTAGCTACACCTTC
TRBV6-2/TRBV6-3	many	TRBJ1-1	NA	CASRPAGRRNTEAFF	TGTGCCAGCAGACCCGCGGGTCGGAGGAACACTGAAGCTTTCTTT
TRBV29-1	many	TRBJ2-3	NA	CSVDRSSTDTQYF	TGCAGCGTGGACAGATCTAGCACAGATACGCAGTATTTT
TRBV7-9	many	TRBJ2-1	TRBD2	CASSGTSGRSYNEQFF	TGTGCCAGCAGCGGCACTAGCGGGAGAAGCTACAATGAGCAGTTCTTC
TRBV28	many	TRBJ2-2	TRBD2	CASSLSLAGGPGELFF	TGTGCCAGCAGTTTATCACTAGCGGGAGGTCCCGGGGAGCTGTTTTTT
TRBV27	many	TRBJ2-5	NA	CASSFSGAGRKTQYF	TGTGCCAGCAGTTTTTCGGGGGCGGGAAGAAAGACCCAGTACTTC
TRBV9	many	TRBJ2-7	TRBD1	CASRGQGDEQYF	TGTGCCAGCAGGGGACAGGGAGACGAGCAGTACTTC
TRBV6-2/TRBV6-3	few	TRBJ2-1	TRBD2	CASRTELAGGGGSYNEQFF	TGTGCCAGCAGAACGGAACTAGCGGGAGGGGGGGGGTCCTACAATGAGCAGTTCTTC
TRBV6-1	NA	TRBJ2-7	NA	CASTRPRGYAYEQYF	TGTGCCAGCACCAGACCCAGGGGCTATGCCTACGAGCAGTACTTC
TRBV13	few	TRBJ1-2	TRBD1	CASSPGDRESRGYTF	TGTGCCAGCAGCCCGGGCGACAGGGAGAGTAGGGGCTACACCTTC
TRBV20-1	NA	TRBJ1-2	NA	CALGEPGQANYGYTF	TGCGCTCTGGGAGAACCGGGACAAGCTAACTATGGCTACACCTTC
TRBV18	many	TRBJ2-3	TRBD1	CANSGQGGTDTQYF	TGTGCCAACTCCGGACAGGGAGGCACAGATACGCAGTATTTT
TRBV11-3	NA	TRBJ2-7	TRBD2	CASPGTREPNEQYF	TGTGCCAGTCCTGGGACTAGGGAACCCAATGAGCAGTACTTC
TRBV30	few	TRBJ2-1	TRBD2	CAWSTQHGPLAGVRNEQFF	TGTGCCTGGAGTACACAACACGGTCCTCTAGCGGGAGTGAGAAATGAGCAGTTCTTC
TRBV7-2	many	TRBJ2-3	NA	CASSIPSTDTQYF	TGTGCCAGCAGCATCCCTAGCACAGATACGCAGTATTTT
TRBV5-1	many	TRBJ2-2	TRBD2	CASSLDPSGNTGELFF	TGCGCCAGCAGCTTGGACCCTAGCGGGAACACCGGGGAGCTGTTTTTT
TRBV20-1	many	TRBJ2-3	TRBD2	CSVRAGVTDTQYF	TGCAGTGTCCGGGCGGGAGTTACAGATACGCAGTATTTT